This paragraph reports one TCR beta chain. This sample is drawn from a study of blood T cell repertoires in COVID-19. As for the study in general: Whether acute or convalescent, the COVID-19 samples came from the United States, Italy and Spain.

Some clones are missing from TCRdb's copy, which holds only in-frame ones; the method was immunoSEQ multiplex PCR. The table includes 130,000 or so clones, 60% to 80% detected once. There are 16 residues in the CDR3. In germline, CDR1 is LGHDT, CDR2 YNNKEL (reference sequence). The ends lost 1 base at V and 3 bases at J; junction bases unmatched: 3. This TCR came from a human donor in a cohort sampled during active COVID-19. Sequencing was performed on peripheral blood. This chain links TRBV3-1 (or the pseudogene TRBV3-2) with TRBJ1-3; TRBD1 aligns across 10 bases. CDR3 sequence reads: CASSQGQGAGGNTIYF. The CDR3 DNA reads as TGTGCCAGCAGCCAAGGACAGGGGGCTGGTGGAAACACCATATATTTT.